Sequencing of this T cell receptor (beta chain) was carried out in a study of TIL therapy for anti-PD-1-resistant metastatic lung cancer. This was the immunoSEQ v3 assay. Sequencing was performed with immunoSEQ multiplex PCR; in TCRdb, only in-frame clones are kept and a portion is missing. The sample holds 54,000 or so clones, 70% to 75% seen once. The CDR3 extends over 15 amino acids. The germline V and J ends were trimmed by 7 bases and 3 bases, with 15 bases remaining between them. The V gene's germline CDR1 is SGHVS and CDR2 FNYEAQ. Documented time point: pre-treatment sample, taken before nivolumab and TIL therapy.

The receptor's source is a person aged 25 to 80 with non-small cell lung cancer. The sample was blood, taken at baseline. The genes are TRBV7-6 and TRBJ1-4; D gene unclear. The CDR3 sequence is CASTRSANSNEKLFF. Here the CDR3 DNA reads TGTGCCAGCACAAGGTCGGCGAATTCTAATGAAAAACTGTTTTTT.